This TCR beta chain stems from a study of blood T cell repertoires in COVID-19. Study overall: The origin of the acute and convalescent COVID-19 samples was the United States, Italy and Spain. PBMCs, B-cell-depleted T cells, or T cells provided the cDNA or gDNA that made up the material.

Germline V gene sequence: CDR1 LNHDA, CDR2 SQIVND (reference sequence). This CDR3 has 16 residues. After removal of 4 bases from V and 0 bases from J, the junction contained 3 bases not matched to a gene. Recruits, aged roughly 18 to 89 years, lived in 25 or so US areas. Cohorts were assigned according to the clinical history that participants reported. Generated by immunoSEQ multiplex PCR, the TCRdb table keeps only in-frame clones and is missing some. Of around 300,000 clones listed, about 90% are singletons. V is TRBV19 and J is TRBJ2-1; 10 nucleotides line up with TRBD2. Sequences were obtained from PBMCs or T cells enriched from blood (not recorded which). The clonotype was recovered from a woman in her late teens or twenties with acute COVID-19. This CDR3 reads CASSNEREGSYNEQFF. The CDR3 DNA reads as TGTGCCAGTAGTAACGAGCGGGAGGGCTCCTACAATGAGCAGTTCTTC.